Below, 32 T cell receptor beta chains from the same sample are listed, as sequenced in a study of blood T cell repertoires in COVID-19. Clones were read by immunoSEQ multiplex PCR, and TCRdb kept only the in-frame ones, dropping some. The sample lists some 140,000 clones; about four fifths were seen once. What was sequenced was PBMCs or T cells enriched from blood (not recorded which). The source is a young man who had recovered from COVID-19.

This clone has just one count. The chain employs TRBV11-2 and TRBJ2-1, with TRBD2 matching over 13 bases. This CDR3 comprises 17 residues. With 8 bases clipped from V and 7 bases from J, the junction kept 14 bases outside the gene matches. In germline, CDR1 is SGHAT, CDR2 FQNNGV. The CDR3 DNA sequence: TGTGCCAGCCAAGATCCAACCGGACTAGCGGGAGTGAATGAGCAGTTCTTC. Residues: CASQDPTGLAGVNEQFF.

Here the CDR3 reads CASSLRGQANEKLFF. The CDR3 nucleotides read TGCGCCAGCAGCTTGCGCGGGCAAGCTAATGAAAAACTGTTTTTT. The chain links TRBV5-1 to TRBJ1-4, with D hard to call. The V end lost 1 base, the J end lost 3 bases, and 10 bases lay between the germline ends. Germline CDR1 SGHRS, CDR2 YFSETQ. The CDR3 has 15 amino acids.

The chain uses TRBV5-1 and TRBJ1-2; perhaps TRBD1 as D (6 bases). The CDR3 totals 15 residues. CDR1 and CDR2 from the germline V gene are SGHRS and YFSETQ. V was pared by 0 bases and J by 0 bases, with 9 bases between. The CDR3, as DNA: TGCGCCAGCAGCTTGGGGCAGGGGCCTAACTATGGCTACACCTTC. Translation gives CASSLGQGPNYGYTF.

This rearrangement joins TRBV4-1 to TRBJ2-5, with TRBD2 matching over 12 bases. The CDR3 has 17 amino acids. Germline CDR1 reads MGHRA; CDR2 reads YSYEKL. J gave up 5 bases and V 1 base, and 8 bases lay outside the gene matches. The CDR3 sequence is CASSQGTSGIVGETQYF. CDR3 nucleotides: TGCGCCAGCAGCCAAGGGACTAGCGGGATCGTGGGGGAGACCCAGTACTTC.

The chain combines TRBV6-5 with TRBJ2-7; TRBD2 aligns across 7 bases. There are 15 residues in the CDR3. V shed 2 bases and J 3 bases; nucleotides not matched to a gene: 7. CDR1 and CDR2 (germline): MNHEY, SVGAGI. CDR3 in DNA: TGTGCCAGCAGTTACGGTGCGGGAGCCAACTACGAGCAGTACTTC. Its protein product is CASSYGAGANYEQYF.

V and J are TRBV27 and TRBJ1-5, with TRBD1 as a possible D gene (5 bases). Trimming left V 2 bases short and J 6 bases short, with 17 bases between. CDR3 size: 16 residues. Germline-derived CDR1 and CDR2 are MNHEY and SMNVEV (reference sequence). The CDR3 sequence is CASSLTGQTGVQPQHF. For the CDR3, the DNA is TGTGCCAGCAGTTTAACCGGACAAACGGGCGTTCAGCCCCAGCATTTT.

This chain connects TRBV2 to TRBJ1-1; maybe TRBD1 (6 bases). V lost 7 bases to trimming and J lost 3 bases, with 12 bases between them. Germline CDR1 reads SNHLY; CDR2 reads FYNNEI. The CDR3 has 13 amino acids. The CDR3 here is CASTQRTDTEAFF. The CDR3 coding sequence is TGTGCCAGCACGCAACGGACAGACACTGAAGCTTTCTTT.

The chain is built from TRBV27 and TRBJ1-3; a possible D gene is TRBD1 (6 bases). Trimming pared 6 bases from V and 4 bases from J, leaving 13 bases between. Germline lookup yields CDR1 MNHEY and CDR2 SMNVEV (reference sequence). The CDR3 consists of 14 residues. CDR3 coding DNA: TGTGCCAGCAGATCCGGGACAACAGGAAACACCATATATTTT. Translation gives CASRSGTTGNTIYF.

The gene calls are TRBV19 and TRBJ2-7, with D uncertain. This CDR3 is built from 13 residues. V was pared by 3 bases and J by 12 bases, with 18 bases between. Germline CDR1 reads LNHDA; CDR2 reads SQIVND (reference sequence). The CDR3 loop is CASSIEFGTVLYF. In nucleotides, the CDR3 is TGTGCCAGTAGTATCGAATTTGGAACAGTCCTGTACTTC.

The chain carries TRBV6-1 and TRBJ2-2, with 13 bases matching TRBD2. This CDR3 is built from 17 residues. V lost 3 bases, J lost 9 bases, and 10 bases stayed unmatched. Germline V gene lookup returns CDR1 MNHNS and CDR2 SASEGT. CDR3 sequence (DNA): TGTGCCAGCAGTGATGGAGGGATACTAGCGGGGGGGCGGGAGCTGTTTTTT. Its protein product is CASSDGGILAGGRELFF.

This chain joins TRBV2 and TRBJ2-2; tentatively, D is TRBD1 (6 bases). V shed 4 bases and J shed 15 bases, with 15 bases lying between them. This CDR3 is built from 12 residues. Germline CDR1 and CDR2: SNHLY and FYNNEI. In DNA form, the CDR3 reads TGTGCCAGCAGTGTAACGCCCTCAGGGGTGTTTTTT. It translates to CASSVTPSGVFF.

In DNA, the CDR3 is TGTGCCAGCAGCCACCGGGACAGGCCCGAAAAACTGTTTTTT. Protein: CASSHRDRPEKLFF. The chain joins TRBV13 to TRBJ1-4, with 8 bases matching TRBD1. The CDR3 consists of 14 residues. The V gene's germline CDR1 is PRHDT and CDR2 FYEKMQ (reference sequence). V shed 5 bases and J 8 bases; nucleotides not matched to a gene: 7.

The V and J genes are TRBV12-3 or TRBV12-4 and TRBJ1-2; no clear D gene. Trimming removed 3 bases at V and 8 bases at J, with 7 bases between. This CDR3 spans 11 amino acids. The CDR3 spells CASSFSLGYTF. The CDR3 DNA is TGTGCCAGCAGTTTTTCCCTGGGCTACACCTTC.

This clone has just one count. The chain joins TRBV6-5 to TRBJ2-7; 7 nucleotides align to TRBD1. This CDR3 is built from 14 residues. Trimming cost V 5 bases and J 7 bases; bases outside gene matches: 11. The V gene's germline CDR1 is MNHEY and CDR2 SVGAGI. The CDR3 sequence: CASSPRPGGQEQYV. The CDR3 nucleotides are TGTGCCAGCAGTCCTCGTCCAGGGGGTCAAGAGCAGTACGTC.

The rearrangement uses TRBV27 and TRBJ1-1; no clear D. Trimming removed 5 bases from V and 6 bases from J, with 16 bases in between. CDR1 and CDR2 from the germline V gene are MNHEY and SMNVEV (reference sequence). This CDR3 is 14 amino acids long. The CDR3 DNA follows: TGTGCCAGCAGTCCCTTTTTTGTCCGTGCTGAAGCTTTCTTT. Amino acids: CASSPFFVRAEAFF.

The chain recombines TRBV7-3 with TRBJ2-5; 7 bases align to TRBD1. The germline V gene encodes CDR1 SGHTA and CDR2 FQGTGA. The CDR3 loop spans 15 amino acids. J was trimmed by 0 bases and V by 5 bases; bases with no gene match: 6. The CDR3 DNA reads as TGTGCCAGCAGCCGCCAGGGACAGTACCAAGAGACCCAGTACTTC. It codes for CASSRQGQYQETQYF.

This chain links TRBV6-6 with TRBJ2-4, with D maybe TRBD2 (6 bases). V lost 7 bases and J 7 bases, leaving 14 bases between the germline ends. The CDR3 contains 13 residues. Looked up from germline, CDR1 is MNHNY and CDR2 is SVGAGI (reference sequence). The CDR3 DNA is TGTGCCAGCAAATCACGGGAGTTGAACATTCAGTACTTC. This translates into CASKSRELNIQYF.

This chain joins TRBV12-3 or TRBV12-4 and TRBJ2-3; the D is unclear. Trimming pared 3 bases from V and 7 bases from J, leaving 8 bases between. This CDR3 is 12 amino acids long. The CDR3 DNA reads as TGTGCCAGCAGTTTTCGACTTAATACGCAGTATTTT. Protein product: CASSFRLNTQYF.

The rearrangement links TRBV6-6 to TRBJ1-3; no reliable D call. The CDR3 runs to 14 residues. The germline V gene encodes CDR1 MNHNY and CDR2 SVGAGI (reference sequence). The V end lost 7 bases, the J end lost 0 bases, and 10 bases lay between the germline ends. The CDR3 bases are TGTGCCAGCACCGATCAGAACTCTGGAAACACCATATATTTT. Translating it yields CASTDQNSGNTIYF.

The chain combines TRBV6-1 with TRBJ1-2, with TRBD1 as a possible D gene (5 bases). Trimming took off 1 base at V and 3 bases at J, with 9 bases between the two ends. The CDR3 has 14 amino acids. Germline V gene sequence: CDR1 MNHNS, CDR2 SASEGT. The CDR3 bases are TGTGCCAGCAGTGAAGACCCGGGGGACTATGGCTACACCTTC. Its translation: CASSEDPGDYGYTF.

The CDR3 DNA reads as TGTGCCAGCAGCTTAAAAAGCCCCGAGGGGAACACTGAAGCTTTCTTT. Translation gives CASSLKSPEGNTEAFF. This chain uses TRBV7-3 with TRBJ1-1; no clear D gene. Trimming left V 1 base short and J 1 base short, with 13 bases between. Germline loops: CDR1 SGHTA, CDR2 FQGTGA. The CDR3 is 16 amino acids.

V and J are TRBV10-1 and TRBJ2-7; the match to TRBD2 covers 12 bases. CDR1 and CDR2 from the germline V gene are WNHNN and SYGVQD (reference sequence). V lost 2 bases and J lost 4; bases outside the gene matches: 0. The CDR3 covers 14 residues. CDR3 in amino acids: CASSEGLAGYEQYF. CDR3 coding DNA: TGCGCCAGCAGTGAGGGACTAGCGGGGTACGAGCAGTACTTC.

The gene calls are TRBV29-1 and TRBJ2-7, with 8 bases matching TRBD2. Unmatched junction bases numbered 11, after V lost 8 bases and J lost 5 bases. This CDR3 region has 13 residues. Germline loops: CDR1 SQVTM, CDR2 ANQGSEA. The CDR3 is CSTSGSRIHEQYF. The DNA for the CDR3 is TGCAGCACAAGCGGGAGCCGGATTCACGAGCAGTACTTC.

This clone came up a few times. J is TRBJ2-2 and V is TRBV25-1; 9 positions agree with TRBD1. With V trimmed by 2 bases and J by 3 bases, 1 base remained unmatched. Germline V gene lookup returns CDR1 MGHDK and CDR2 SYGVNS. This CDR3 is built from 15 residues. Here the CDR3 reads CASSEGDRDTGELFF. The CDR3 nucleotides read TGTGCCAGCAGTGAAGGGGACAGGGACACCGGGGAGCTGTTTTTT.

CDR3 sequence reads: CASSRDGTSGVHTQYF. The CDR3 coding sequence is TGTGCCAGCAGCAGAGACGGGACTAGCGGAGTTCATACGCAGTATTTT. The J gene is TRBJ2-3, the V gene TRBV2; 11 bases are a match to TRBD2. Germline V lookup: CDR1 SNHLY, CDR2 FYNNEI. The CDR3 sequence is 16 residues long. The junction had 12 bases not matched to a gene; V was cut back by 6 bases and J by 7 bases. The whole variable domain, remainder taken from reference TRBV2 and TRBJ2-3, is EPEVTQTPSHQVTQMGQEVILRCVPISNHLYFYWYRQILGQKVEFLVSFYNNEISEKSEIFDDQFSVERPDGSNFTLKIRSTKLEDSAMYFCASSRDGTSGVHTQYFGPGTRLTVL.

This chain connects TRBV10-3 to TRBJ1-2; 10 bases agree with TRBD1. The CDR3 sequence is 15 residues long. Germline loops: CDR1 ENHRY, CDR2 SYGVKD. The trim removed 5 bases at V and 6 bases at J, leaving 9 bases unmatched. The CDR3 DNA is TGTGCCATCAGTAGGACAGGGGGTGGAATAGATGGCTACACCTTC. This encodes CAISRTGGGIDGYTF.

The gene calls are TRBV27 and TRBJ2-7; TRBD1 matches at 7 bases. The length of the CDR3 is 14 residues. Unmatched junction bases numbered 6, after V lost 4 bases and J lost 3 bases. Germline CDR1 is MNHEY and CDR2 is SMNVEV (reference sequence). CDR3 amino acids: CASSYGTAIYEQYF. CDR3 sequence (DNA): TGTGCCAGCAGTTACGGGACAGCGATCTACGAGCAGTACTTC.

This chain connects TRBV7-9 to TRBJ1-1; D is possibly TRBD1 (5 bases). V lost 4 bases and J 1 base, leaving 10 bases between the germline ends. Germline V gene data show CDR1 as SEHNR and CDR2 as FQNEAQ (reference sequence). The CDR3 spans 14 residues. The DNA of the CDR3 is TGTGCCAGCAGCTCGGGGGGAGGGAACACTGAAGCTTTCTTT. Amino acids: CASSSGGGNTEAFF.

V is TRBV7-3 and J is TRBJ2-2; D not resolved. V lost 0 bases to trimming and J lost 7 bases, with 3 bases between them. The CDR3 is 12 residues long. Germline V CDR1 and CDR2: SGHTA, FQGTGA. CDR3: CASSLTYGELFF. CDR3 coding DNA: TGTGCCAGCAGCTTAACGTACGGGGAGCTGTTTTTT.

This clone appeared once. The genes are TRBV19 and TRBJ1-2; 7 bases are a match to TRBD1. The CDR3 has 14 residues. Trimming removed 4 bases from V and 6 bases from J; junction bases left unmatched: 8. The germline V gene encodes CDR1 LNHDA and CDR2 SQIVND (reference sequence). In DNA, the CDR3 is TGTGCCAGTAGTACCCGACAGGGATTGAATGGCTACACCTTC. Its translation is CASSTRQGLNGYTF.

V usage is TRBV2 and J usage is TRBJ2-7, with D possibly TRBD1 on 5 matching bases. Between the trimmed V and J ends, which lost 2 bases and 1 base, there was a span of 12 bases. Germline lookup yields CDR1 SNHLY and CDR2 FYNNEI. The CDR3 length is 15 residues. CDR3 protein: CASSENTGVSYEQYV. CDR3 nucleotides: TGTGCCAGCAGTGAAAATACAGGCGTTTCCTACGAGCAGTACGTC.

With respect to this clone: At one boundary the junction diverges from the germline segment, which might be a read error. The chain couples TRBV5-3 to TRBJ2-7, with TRBD1 matching 7 bases. TRBV5-3 qualifies as an ORF whose function is uncertain. The CDR3 is 14 residues long. The CDR3 sequence: CVRSPGTEPYEQYF. CDR3 bases: TGTGTCAGAAGCCCCGGGACAGAGCCCTACGAGCAGTACTTC.